The 28 T cell receptor beta chains below all came from one sample that was sequenced in a study of CD8+ T cells in alopecia areata. Treatment here: oral pan-JAK inhibitor, 5-10 mg twice daily. cDNA prepared by RNA extraction and subsequent reverse transcription served as the template for sequencing. This table comes from immunoSEQ multiplex PCR, and its TCRdb copy is limited to in-frame clones, with some not included. The table includes about 100,000 clones, 84% detected once. Sequenced material: CD8+ T cells sorted from blood, taken at week 24, from a patient treated with tofacitinib. The receptors were gathered from a human donor with alopecia areata.

The J gene is TRBJ2-1, the V gene TRBV4-1; no clear D. Trimming removed 0 bases at V and 6 bases at J, with 6 bases between. The CDR3 spans 13 residues. The germline V gene has CDR1 MGHRA and CDR2 YSYEKL. CDR3 coding DNA: TGCGCCAGCAGCCAAGACAGACCCAATGAGCAGTTCTTC. Residues: CASSQDRPNEQFF.

This clone was seen just once. The rearrangement links TRBV30 to TRBJ2-7; 7 nucleotides align to TRBD1. This CDR3 spans 13 amino acids. Germline V gives CDR1 GTSNPN, CDR2 SVGIG (reference sequence). Trimming took 7 bases from V and 3 from J; bases not matched to a gene: 9. The CDR3, as DNA: TGTGCCTTTTCCGGGACAGACATCTACGAGCAGTACTTC. It specifies CAFSGTDIYEQYF. Full variable domain (outside the CDR3, taken from reference TRBV30 and TRBJ2-7): SQTIHQWPATLVQPVGSPLSLECTVEGTSNPNLYWYRQAAGRGLQLLFYSVGIGQISSEVPQNLSASRPQDRQFILSSKKLLLSDSGFYLCAFSGTDIYEQYFGPGTRLTVT.

The V call is TRBV2, the J call TRBJ2-2, with TRBD1 matching 7 bases. J gave up 2 bases and V 7 bases, and 4 bases lay outside the gene matches. Germline lookup yields CDR1 SNHLY and CDR2 FYNNEI. The length of the CDR3 is 14 residues. CDR3: CASMRQGNTGELFF. DNA of the CDR3: TGTGCCAGCATGAGACAGGGAAACACCGGGGAGCTGTTTTTT.

The rearrangement joins TRBV4-1 to TRBJ2-3; 8 nucleotides align to TRBD2. V trimming: 4 bases; J trimming: 6 bases; junction bases outside the gene matches: 18. The germline V gene encodes CDR1 MGHRA and CDR2 YSYEKL. There are 18 residues in the CDR3. CDR3 DNA sequence: TGCGCCAGCAGCCCGAACGGGGGGGGCAGGGACGTGGAGGATACGCAGTATTTT. Protein sequence: CASSPNGGGRDVEDTQYF.

The rearrangement uses TRBV10-3 and TRBJ2-7; 13 nucleotides match TRBD2. Germline V gene sequence: CDR1 ENHRY, CDR2 SYGVKD. The CDR3 totals 14 residues. J lost 6 bases, V lost 3 bases, and 2 bases had no gene match. Here the CDR3 DNA reads TGTGCCATCAGTGAACTAGCGGGGGGGCCCGAGCAGTACTTC. It codes for CAISELAGGPEQYF.

The rearrangement joins TRBV30 to TRBJ2-1, with 8 bases that match TRBD1. The CDR3 spans 13 residues. CDR1 and CDR2 (germline): GTSNPN, SVGIG (reference sequence). Trimming removed 7 bases from V and 3 bases from J; junction bases left unmatched: 5. CDR3 coding DNA: TGTGCCTACCGGGACAGGCTCTACAATGAGCAGTTCTTC. Translating gives CAYRDRLYNEQFF.

This clone was picked up a small number of times. V gene TRBV4-3 combines with J gene TRBJ2-5, with 7 bases matching TRBD2. The junction had 4 bases not matched to a gene; V was cut back by 2 bases and J by 1 base. This CDR3 region has 15 residues. Germline values: CDR1 LGHNA, CDR2 YSLEER. The chain's CDR3 is CASSQFLAVQETQYF. The DNA of the CDR3 is TGCGCCAGCAGCCAATTCCTAGCGGTCCAAGAGACCCAGTACTTC.

This sequence joins TRBV15 and TRBJ2-7; TRBD2 agrees at 14 bases. Trimming at V came to 4 bases and at J to 0 bases, leaving 5 bases not matched to a gene. Germline loops: CDR1 LNHNV, CDR2 YYDKDF (reference sequence). The CDR3 is 17 amino acids. CDR3 protein: CATSNWGLAGASYEQYF. CDR3 DNA: TGTGCCACCAGCAACTGGGGACTAGCGGGAGCCTCCTACGAGCAGTACTTC. The full variable domain, in which reference TRBV15 and TRBJ2-7 provide the parts outside the CDR3, is DAMVIQNPRYQVTQFGKPVTLSCSQTLNHNVMYWYQQKSSQAPKLLFHYYDKDFNNEADTPDNFQSRRPNTSFCFLDIRSPGLGDTAMYLCATSNWGLAGASYEQYFGPGTRLTVT.

The V and J genes are TRBV7-9 and TRBJ1-1, with D perhaps TRBD1 (5 bases). Trimming removed 5 bases from V and 0 bases from J, with 25 bases in between. Germline CDR1 and CDR2: SEHNR and FQNEAQ (reference sequence). The CDR3 contains 19 residues. As DNA, the CDR3 is TGTGCCAGCAGCGCCCCGAGGACAAGGCCAAAAGAAATGAACACTGAAGCTTTCTTT. Protein product: CASSAPRTRPKEMNTEAFF.

The chain joins TRBV27 to TRBJ2-1; D gene ambiguous. There are 13 residues in the CDR3. CDR1 and CDR2 (germline): MNHEY, SMNVEV (reference sequence). V lost 3 bases to trimming and J lost 7 bases, with 10 bases between them. The CDR3 region is CASSFGPVNEQFF. For the CDR3, the DNA is TGTGCCAGCAGTTTTGGCCCTGTAAATGAGCAGTTCTTC.

Details on this clone: One junction end disagrees with the germline gene, perhaps due to a read error. The CDR3 DNA follows: TGTGCCGGCAGCTTTGACTCCCGGGGGGGGGATACGCAGTATTTT. Translating it yields CAGSFDSRGGDTQYF. This sequence joins TRBV7-8 and TRBJ2-3; the match to TRBD2 covers 8 bases. Germline V gene sequence: CDR1 SGHVS, CDR2 FQNEAQ. The CDR3 is 15 residues long.

The genes are TRBV7-2 and TRBJ1-1, with 7 bases matching TRBD1. The V gene end was trimmed by 5 bases and the J gene end by 1 base; junction bases not matched to a gene: 10. This CDR3 has 16 residues. Germline V CDR1 and CDR2: SGHTA, FQGNSA. CDR3 sequence: CASSKPRQGGNTEAFF. CDR3 bases: TGTGCCAGCAGCAAGCCGAGACAGGGCGGGAACACTGAAGCTTTCTTT.

This sequence joins TRBV5-6 and TRBJ1-2, with 7 bases aligning to TRBD1. J was trimmed by 1 base and V by 4 bases; bases with no gene match: 13. The CDR3 runs to 17 residues. CDR1 and CDR2 from the germline V gene are SGHDT and YYEEEE. CDR3 in DNA: TGTGCCAGCAGCGCACGGACAGGAGCAGGGCTTAACTATGGCTACACCTTC. Translated, it gives CASSARTGAGLNYGYTF.

A single count supports this clone. The V gene is TRBV6-5, the J gene TRBJ2-2; tentatively, D is TRBD2 (5 bases). V was cut by 5 bases and J by 3 bases, with 7 bases left in between. The CDR3 contains 13 residues. The V gene's germline CDR1 is MNHEY and CDR2 SVGAGI. Here the CDR3 DNA reads TGTGCCAGCAGTATCGGGGACACCGGGGAGCTGTTTTTT. Protein product: CASSIGDTGELFF.

This chain links TRBV5-1 with TRBJ1-4, with D hard to call. The V end lost 3 bases, the J end lost 8 bases, and 8 bases lay between the germline ends. The CDR3 covers 12 residues. Germline CDR1 and CDR2: SGHRS and YFSETQ. CDR3 coding DNA: TGCGCCAGCAGCTACCGGACCGAAAAACTGTTTTTT. Translating it yields CASSYRTEKLFF.

This clone came up once. The J gene is TRBJ2-2, the V gene TRBV7-6; D uncertain. Per the germline V gene, CDR1 is SGHVS and CDR2 is FNYEAQ. This CDR3 is built from 13 residues. The CDR3 DNA reads TGTGTCGCGACCAGCAGTCCCACCGGGGAGCTGTTTTTT. Amino acids: CVATSSPTGELFF.

The genes are TRBV19 and TRBJ2-7; tentatively, D is TRBD1 or TRBD2 (5 bases each). V was shortened by 6 bases and J by 1 base, with 16 bases between the two germline ends. Germline V gene data show CDR1 as LNHDA and CDR2 as SQIVND (reference sequence). This CDR3 region has 15 residues. CDR3 sequence reads: CASSLRGGGSYEQYF. The CDR3 DNA reads TGTGCCAGTAGCTTAAGGGGCGGAGGTTCCTACGAGCAGTACTTC.

CDR3 sequence: CASSLPGSDEQFF. The CDR3 nucleotides read TGTGCCAGCAGCTTACCAGGGTCGGATGAGCAGTTCTTC. The V call is TRBV13, the J call TRBJ2-1; D possibly corresponds to TRBD1 (5 bases). Deletions cut 2 bases from V and 8 bases from J, with 10 bases between. The length of the CDR3 is 13 residues. Germline lookup yields CDR1 PRHDT and CDR2 FYEKMQ (reference sequence).

Here the CDR3 DNA reads TGTGCCAGCAGCTTTCTTAGCGGGGGGCGCGAGACCCAGTACTTC. This translates into CASSFLSGGRETQYF. This chain connects TRBV7-8 to TRBJ2-5; 10 bases line up with TRBD2. The CDR3 is 15 residues long. V lost 3 bases and J lost 5; bases outside the gene matches: 6. The germline gives CDR1 SGHVS, CDR2 FQNEAQ.

This rearrangement joins TRBV2 to TRBJ2-3; 11 bases line up with TRBD2. The CDR3 loop spans 16 amino acids. Trimming took 5 bases from V and 1 from J; bases not matched to a gene: 5. The germline V gene has CDR1 SNHLY and CDR2 FYNNEI. CDR3 residues: CASSLAGGVGTDTQYF. CDR3 DNA: TGTGCCAGCAGTTTAGCGGGGGGGGTAGGCACAGATACGCAGTATTTT. Supplemented by reference TRBV2 and TRBJ2-3, the full variable domain reads EPEVTQTPSHQVTQMGQEVILRCVPISNHLYFYWYRQILGQKVEFLVSFYNNEISEKSEIFDDQFSVERPDGSNFTLKIRSTKLEDSAMYFCASSLAGGVGTDTQYFGPGTRLTVL.

J is TRBJ1-5 and V is TRBV12-5; D call uncertain. Deletions cut 2 bases from V and 0 bases from J, with 14 bases between. Germline CDR1 LGHNT, CDR2 FRNRAP. The CDR3 contains 17 residues. CDR3 sequence reads: CASGLIGQSYSNQPQHF. The CDR3 DNA sequence: TGTGCTAGTGGTTTGATCGGGCAGAGTTATAGCAATCAGCCCCAGCATTTT. The complete variable domain, with remaining parts taken from reference TRBV12-5 and TRBJ1-5, reads DARVTQTPRHKVTEMGQEVTMRCQPILGHNTVFWYRQTMMQGLELLAYFRNRAPLDDSGMPKDRFSAEMPDATLATLKIQPSEPRDSAVYFCASGLIGQSYSNQPQHFGDGTRLSIL.

This clone was recorded a few times. This chain joins TRBV7-2 and TRBJ1-2, with D tentatively TRBD1 (6 bases). V was cut by 4 bases and J by 5 bases, with 17 bases left in between. Germline V gene data show CDR1 as SGHTA and CDR2 as FQGNSA. The CDR3 length is 15 residues. DNA for the CDR3: TGTGCCAGCAGCTCCTCGACAGGACTCCTATATGGCTACACCTTC. It specifies CASSSSTGLLYGYTF.

The chain carries TRBV29-1 and TRBJ1-2; perhaps TRBD1 as D (5 bases). The CDR3 is 13 amino acids. Looked up from germline, CDR1 is SQVTM and CDR2 is ANQGSEA. Trimming removed 7 bases at V and 8 bases at J, with 20 bases between. This CDR3 reads CSAEGLGTGGYTF. CDR3 bases: TGCAGCGCCGAGGGTCTGGGGACTGGAGGCTACACCTTC.

This clone was found once. V usage is TRBV27 and J usage is TRBJ2-7, with no clear D. Trimming took 5 bases from V and 9 from J, leaving 23 bases between them. The CDR3 length is 15 residues. The V gene's germline CDR1 is MNHEY and CDR2 SMNVEV (reference sequence). CDR3 nucleotides: TGTGCCAGCAGTCACCAGCAGAGCTCCGCAAGGTCGCAGTACTTC. As protein: CASSHQQSSARSQYF.

The chain links TRBV2 to TRBJ2-3; D possibly corresponds to TRBD2 (7 bases). Trimming removed 10 bases from V and 6 bases from J, with 20 bases in between. The CDR3 is 14 amino acids. Germline CDR1 reads SNHLY; CDR2 reads FYNNEI. CDR3 coding DNA: TGTGCCACCAGCGGAGGGGGGGCTTCGGATACGCAGTATTTT. Translation gives CATSGGGASDTQYF.

The genes are TRBV2 and TRBJ2-7; D is perhaps TRBD1 or TRBD2 (6 bases each). The CDR3 is 16 residues long. The V end was cut by 2 bases, the J end by 6 bases, with 20 bases between. Germline V CDR1 and CDR2: SNHLY, FYNNEI. For the CDR3, the DNA is TGTGCCAGCAGTGAAACTCGGGGGCCTAGCTTCGGCGAGCAGTACTTC. It yields the protein CASSETRGPSFGEQYF.

The chain joins TRBV9 to TRBJ2-7; TRBD2 matches 8 bases. V trimming: 0 bases; J trimming: 6 bases; junction bases outside the gene matches: 8. The CDR3 loop spans 15 amino acids. Germline CDR1 reads SGDLS; CDR2 reads YYNGEE. CDR3 in amino acids: CASSVEGLGWGEQYF. The CDR3 bases are TGTGCCAGCAGCGTAGAGGGACTAGGTTGGGGCGAGCAGTACTTC.

The chain employs TRBV5-6 and TRBJ2-1; 13 positions agree with TRBD2. The CDR3 loop spans 16 amino acids. V was clipped by 3 bases and J by 10 bases; unmatched bases: 10. CDR1 SGHDT and CDR2 YYEEEE come from the germline V gene. CDR3 DNA sequence: TGTGCCAGCAGCTCCACTAGCGGGGGGGCCCCAGGGGAGCAGTTCTTC. Residues: CASSSTSGGAPGEQFF.